The 18 T cell receptor beta chains listed next were all sequenced from one sample in a study of monozygotic twins with inflammatory bowel disease (dated by TCRdb to the late 2010s). The library was built by means of 5' RACE. Sequencing used an Illumina HiSeq 2500. Through TCRdb reprocessing, the reads give one entry per CDR3 protein sequence; DNA is omitted. This sample's table contains over 350,000 distinct CDR3 sequences. The ten largest clones represent 2% to 3% of the sample. The sequencing input was blood. The receptors come from a human donor with ulcerative colitis or Crohn's disease, or a healthy co-twin of an affected twin (not recorded which).

The chain has TRBV4-1 and TRBJ1-2; TCRdb's D call of TRBD1 is untestable without DNA. The V gene's germline CDR1 is MGHRA and CDR2 YSYEKL. This CDR3 contains 13 residues. CDR3 in amino acids: CASSQDGGDRAYF.

The chain has TRBV15 and TRBJ2-7; TCRdb's D gene call, TRBD2, goes unchecked for lack of DNA. Germline V gene sequence: CDR1 LNHNV, CDR2 YYDKDF (reference sequence). This CDR3 has 15 amino acids. The CDR3 protein is CATSRVATSGGTQYF.

This sequence joins TRBV7-3 and TRBJ2-7; TCRdb reports TRBD2, a call that lacks DNA to check it against. CDR3 length equals 15 residues. CDR1 is SGHTA and CDR2 is FQGTGA in the germline V gene. CDR3 residues: CASSLTRGLAYEQYF.

V gene TRBV29-1 combines with J gene TRBJ1-1; with no DNA, the TCRdb D assignment of TRBD1 cannot be verified. CDR1 SQVTM and CDR2 ANQGSEA come from the germline V gene. The CDR3 sequence is 14 residues long. CDR3 sequence reads: CSVVFRGSNTEAFF.

This chain uses TRBV6-1 with TRBJ2-3. The CDR3 spans 15 residues. From germline, CDR1 is MNHNS and CDR2 SASEGT. The CDR3 loop is CASRSESPGTDTQYF.

The chain joins TRBV5-1 to TRBJ2-3; checking the TCRdb D call of TRBD1 is not possible without DNA. Germline CDR1 is SGHRS and CDR2 is YFSETQ. The CDR3 has 17 residues. This CDR3 reads CASSSPIGAGATDTQYF.

The chain employs TRBV7-9 and TRBJ1-1; TCRdb outputs TRBD1, but without DNA this stays unchecked. The CDR3 consists of 14 residues. Germline V lookup: CDR1 SEHNR, CDR2 FQNEAQ (reference sequence). Here the CDR3 reads CASSGRVVGTEAFF.

This CDR3 is CASSPQGDLVSYEQYF. The gene calls are TRBV9 and TRBJ2-7; absent DNA, TCRdb's TRBD1 call cannot be checked. CDR3 size: 16 residues. Germline assignment: CDR1 SGDLS and CDR2 YYNGEE.

This chain links TRBV4-3 with TRBJ2-7. Germline CDR1 and CDR2: LGHNA and YSLEER. CDR3 length equals 14 residues. The CDR3 here is CASSQDHRGPEQYF.

V is TRBV6-1 and J is TRBJ1-6; TCRdb's D gene call, TRBD1, goes unchecked for lack of DNA. The CDR3 runs to 15 residues. CDR1 MNHNS and CDR2 SASEGT come from the germline V gene. CDR3 sequence reads: CAGHTTGLVNSPLHF.

The chain combines TRBV30 with TRBJ1-5. CDR3 length: 15 residues. Germline V CDR1 and CDR2: GTSNPN, SVGIG (reference sequence). The CDR3: CAWSPGWASNQPQHF. Looking up the rest from reference TRBV30 and TRBJ1-5 gives the full variable domain: SQTIHQWPATLVQPVGSPLSLECTVEGTSNPNLYWYRQAAGRGLQLLFYSVGIGQISSEVPQNLSASRPQDRQFILSSKKLLLSDSGFYLCAWSPGWASNQPQHFGDGTRLSIL.

This chain joins TRBV7-2 and TRBJ1-5; the TRBD1 assignment by TCRdb is unverifiable without DNA. The CDR3 has 13 amino acids. Germline assignment: CDR1 SGHTA and CDR2 FQGNSA. The CDR3 spells CASSFTGSQPQHF. The complete variable domain, with remaining parts taken from reference TRBV7-2 and TRBJ1-5, reads GAGVSQSPSNKVTEKGKDVELRCDPISGHTALYWYRQSLGQGLEFLIYFQGNSAPDKSGLPSDRFSAERTGGSVSTLTIQRTQQEDSAVYLCASSFTGSQPQHFGDGTRLSIL.

The V gene is TRBV5-1, the J gene TRBJ1-2; TCRdb lists TRBD1, though no DNA is available to test this call. The CDR3 has 15 residues. CDR1 and CDR2 (germline): SGHRS, YFSETQ. The CDR3 region is CASSLVPARNYGYTF. Full variable domain (outside the CDR3, taken from reference TRBV5-1 and TRBJ1-2): KAGVTQTPRYLIKTRGQQVTLSCSPISGHRSVSWYQQTPGQGLQFLFEYFSETQRNKGNFPGRFSGRQFSNSRSEMNVSTLELGDSALYLCASSLVPARNYGYTFGSGTRLTVV.

The chain recombines TRBV20-1 with TRBJ1-1; TCRdb lists TRBD1, though no DNA is available to test this call. Germline loops: CDR1 DFQATT, CDR2 SNEGSKA (reference sequence). This CDR3 comprises 14 residues. The CDR3 sequence is CSAIRQGVNTEAFF.

The chain joins TRBV29-1 to TRBJ2-7. The CDR3 spans 12 residues. Looked up from germline, CDR1 is SQVTM and CDR2 is ANQGSEA. The chain's CDR3 is CSVEASSYEQYF.

The chain has TRBV3-1 and TRBJ2-7. Germline V gene lookup returns CDR1 LGHDT and CDR2 YNNKEL (reference sequence). There are 12 residues in the CDR3. The CDR3 loop reads CASSQESYEQYF.

This chain connects TRBV4-2 to TRBJ1-6; TCRdb calls TRBD1, which cannot be checked without DNA. The CDR3 is 15 amino acids. The V gene's germline CDR1 is LGHNA and CDR2 YNFKEQ. The CDR3 reads CASSQEGAANSPLHF.

The genes are TRBV18 and TRBJ1-2; TCRdb picks TRBD1, but there is no DNA to check that call. The CDR3 runs 16 residues. Germline values: CDR1 KGHSH, CDR2 LQKENI. CDR3: CASSPQPRQTNYGYTF.